This T cell receptor (beta chain) is drawn from a study of OX40 agonist ivuxolimab in advanced cancers. Study details: Every patient in dose escalation had hepatocellular carcinoma, melanoma, renal cell or head and neck cancer.

The protocol was immunoSEQ multiplex PCR, while the TCRdb copy is restricted to in-frame clones and leaves out a portion. This repertoire shows around 61,000 clones, roughly 90% found once; its top ten account for approximately 20%. As to this clone: Its matching antigen is unknown.

Trimming took 5 bases from V and 2 from J, leaving 19 bases between them. Germline CDR1 is MNHNS and CDR2 is SASEGT. This CDR3 contains 17 residues. Whole-study results and caveats: Antigens targeted by the expanded peripheral T cells were not determined.

Baseline was the first blood sampling point, followed by cycle 4 day 1 and cycle 7 day 1. The gene calls are TRBV6-1 and TRBJ2-1; D unclear. The sequencing here drew on CD4+ or CD8+ T cells sorted from blood, taken in a trial of the OX40 agonist ivuxolimab. The receptor comes from an adult with an advanced solid tumor such as melanoma, head and neck, liver or kidney cancer. The CDR3 is CASSKGPYEKAYNEQFF. The CDR3 region has the DNA TGTGCCAGCAGTAAAGGACCTTACGAGAAGGCCTACAATGAGCAGTTCTTC.